These 3 T cell receptor beta chains share one sample of origin, sequenced in a study of T-cell memory formation after mild COVID-19 (dated by TCRdb to the early 2020s). Libraries were prepared through 5' RACE. The sequencer listed for this sample is Illumina NovaSeq 6000. TCRdb reworked the public reads: Q25 trimming with fastp, MiXCR clone assembly, productive beta chains retained. CDR3 protein duplicates are merged, each entry listing the most common genes and DNA. In this sample the table shows tens of thousands of distinct CDR3 sequences, approximately 15% of which occur a single time. Around 29% of the sample comes from the top ten. Sequencing input: PBMCs or a T cell subset sorted from them (not recorded which). The receptors derive from an adult woman who had mild COVID-19 (a few samples of this study predate the infection). The sample titles of this study are shuffled in the database, so cell type and time point are left out; the donor was told from shared clones.

The sample holds one count of this clonotype. The chain has TRBV9 and TRBJ2-1; 13 bases match TRBD2. CDR3 length equals 16 residues. Germline CDR1 is SGDLS and CDR2 is YYNGEE. The V and J ends lost 0 bases and 9 bases, in that order; junction bases with no gene match: 6. CDR3 protein: CASSVGLAGGNSEQFF. Written as DNA, the CDR3 is TGTGCCAGCAGCGTAGGACTAGCGGGGGGAAATAGTGAGCAGTTCTTC.

This clonotype was detected only a few times. This chain links TRBV5-1 with TRBJ2-5; 9 bases agree with TRBD1. The V gene's germline CDR1 is SGHRS and CDR2 YFSETQ. After removal of 5 bases from V and 2 bases from J, the junction contained 13 bases not matched to a gene. The CDR3 length is 17 residues. CDR3 in DNA: TGCGCCAGCAGACCTCCGGGACAGGGTACGTCGCAAGAGACCCAGTACTTC. Its translation is CASRPPGQGTSQETQYF.

The chain recombines TRBV4-1 with TRBJ2-3; TRBD2 agrees at 11 bases. Germline V gives CDR1 MGHRA, CDR2 YSYEKL. The CDR3 consists of 17 residues. With 4 bases clipped from V and 4 bases from J, the junction kept 10 bases outside the gene matches. The CDR3 region has the DNA TGCGCCAGCAGCCGCCGACTAGCGGGGTTTGATTCAGATACGCAGTATTTT. As protein: CASSRRLAGFDSDTQYF.